The present entry profiles one T cell receptor (beta chain) with its context. Per the original methods: Amplification of reference gene primers was used by the study to estimate nucleated cell counts. Method: immunoSEQ multiplex PCR; TCRdb's copy keeps in-frame clones and lacks some. From that table come the V and J calls and clone size; the DNA was used to work out D and trimming. The sample lists a few hundred thousand clones, roughly 77% occurring once. The sample is drawn from a study of blood T cell repertoires in COVID-19. V shed 0 bases, J shed 3 bases, and the junction held 4 bases outside the gene matches. CDR1 is MNHEY and CDR2 is SVGAGI in the germline V gene. The CDR3 length is 15 residues.

This sequence originates from a woman older than 75 with acute or convalescent COVID-19. The sample taken for sequencing was peripheral blood. The chain links TRBV6-5 to TRBJ2-7; TRBD1 aligns across 8 bases. CDR3 DNA: TGTGCCAGCAGTTACTCGCGACAGGGGAACTACGAGCAGTACTTC. This encodes CASSYSRQGNYEQYF.